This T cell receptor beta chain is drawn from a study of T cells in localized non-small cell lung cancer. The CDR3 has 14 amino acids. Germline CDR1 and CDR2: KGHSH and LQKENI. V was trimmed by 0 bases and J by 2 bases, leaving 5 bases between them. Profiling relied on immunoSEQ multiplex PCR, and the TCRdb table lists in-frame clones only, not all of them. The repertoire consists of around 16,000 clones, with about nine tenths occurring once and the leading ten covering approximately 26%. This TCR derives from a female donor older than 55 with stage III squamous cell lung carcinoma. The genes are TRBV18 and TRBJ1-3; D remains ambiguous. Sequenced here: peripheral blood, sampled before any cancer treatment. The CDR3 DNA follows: TGTGCCAGCTCACCACCGGGCACTGGAAACACCATATATTTT. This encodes CASSPPGTGNTIYF.